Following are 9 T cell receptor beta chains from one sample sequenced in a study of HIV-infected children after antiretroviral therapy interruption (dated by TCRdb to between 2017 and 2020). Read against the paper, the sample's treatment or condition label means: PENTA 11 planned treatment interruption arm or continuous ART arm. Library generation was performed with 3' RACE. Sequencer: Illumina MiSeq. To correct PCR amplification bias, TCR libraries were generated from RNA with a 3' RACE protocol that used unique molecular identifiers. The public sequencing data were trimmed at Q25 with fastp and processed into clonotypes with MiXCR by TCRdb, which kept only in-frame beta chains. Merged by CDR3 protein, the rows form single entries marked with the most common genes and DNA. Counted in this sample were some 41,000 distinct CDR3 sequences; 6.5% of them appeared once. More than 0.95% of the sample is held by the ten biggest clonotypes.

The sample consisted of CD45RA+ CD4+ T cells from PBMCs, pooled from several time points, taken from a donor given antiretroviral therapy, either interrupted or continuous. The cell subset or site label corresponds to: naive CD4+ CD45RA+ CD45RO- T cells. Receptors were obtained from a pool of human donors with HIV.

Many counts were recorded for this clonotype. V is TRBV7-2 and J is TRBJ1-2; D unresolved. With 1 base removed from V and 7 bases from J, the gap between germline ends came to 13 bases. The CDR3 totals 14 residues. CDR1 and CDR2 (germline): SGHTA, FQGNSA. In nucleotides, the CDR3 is TGTGCCAGCAGCTTAGTACGGGGTGATCGTGGCTACACCTTC. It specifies CASSLVRGDRGYTF.

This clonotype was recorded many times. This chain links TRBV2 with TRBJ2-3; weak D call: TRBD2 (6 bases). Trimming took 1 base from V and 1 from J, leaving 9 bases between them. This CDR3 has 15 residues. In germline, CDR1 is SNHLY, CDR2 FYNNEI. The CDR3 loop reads CASSEEGTGTDTQYF. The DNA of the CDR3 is TGTGCCAGCAGTGAAGAGGGGACTGGCACAGATACGCAGTATTTT.

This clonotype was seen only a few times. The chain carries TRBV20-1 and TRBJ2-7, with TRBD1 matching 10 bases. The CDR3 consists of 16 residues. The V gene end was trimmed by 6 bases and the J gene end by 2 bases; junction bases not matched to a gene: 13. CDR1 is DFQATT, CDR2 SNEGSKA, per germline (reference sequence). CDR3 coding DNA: TGCAGTGCCAGAACCCTTCGGGGACAGGGGACCTACGAGCAGTACTTC. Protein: CSARTLRGQGTYEQYF.

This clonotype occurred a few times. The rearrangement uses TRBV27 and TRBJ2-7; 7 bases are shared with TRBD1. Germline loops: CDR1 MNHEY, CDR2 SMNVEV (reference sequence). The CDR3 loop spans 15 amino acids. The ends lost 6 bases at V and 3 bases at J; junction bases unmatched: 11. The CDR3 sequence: CASRNNRDRDYEQYF. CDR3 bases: TGTGCCAGCAGAAACAACCGGGACAGAGACTACGAGCAGTACTTC.

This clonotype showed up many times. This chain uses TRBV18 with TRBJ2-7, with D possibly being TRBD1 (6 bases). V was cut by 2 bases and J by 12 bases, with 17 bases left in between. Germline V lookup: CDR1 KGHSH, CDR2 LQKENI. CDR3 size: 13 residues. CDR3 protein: CASSPSTIQGAYF. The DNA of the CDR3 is TGTGCCAGCTCACCATCAACGATACAGGGAGCGTACTTC.

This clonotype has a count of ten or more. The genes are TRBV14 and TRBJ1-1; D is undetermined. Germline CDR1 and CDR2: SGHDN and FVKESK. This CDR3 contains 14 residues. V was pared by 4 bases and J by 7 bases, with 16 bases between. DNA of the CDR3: TGTGCCAGCAGCCCCTCCCTTATACTAATTGAAGCTTTCTTT. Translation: CASSPSLILIEAFF.

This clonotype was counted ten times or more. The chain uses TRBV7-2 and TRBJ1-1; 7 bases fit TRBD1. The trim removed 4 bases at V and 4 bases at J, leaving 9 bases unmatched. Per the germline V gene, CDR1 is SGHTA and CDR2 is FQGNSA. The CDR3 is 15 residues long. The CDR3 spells CASSWATGYSTEAFF. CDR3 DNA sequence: TGTGCCAGCAGCTGGGCGACAGGGTATAGCACTGAAGCTTTCTTT.

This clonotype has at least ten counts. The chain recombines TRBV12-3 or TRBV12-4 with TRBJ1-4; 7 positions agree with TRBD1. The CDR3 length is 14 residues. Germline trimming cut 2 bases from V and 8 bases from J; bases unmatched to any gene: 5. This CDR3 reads CASSLRGGGEKLFF. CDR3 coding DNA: TGTGCCAGCAGTTTAAGAGGGGGCGGAGAAAAACTGTTTTTT.

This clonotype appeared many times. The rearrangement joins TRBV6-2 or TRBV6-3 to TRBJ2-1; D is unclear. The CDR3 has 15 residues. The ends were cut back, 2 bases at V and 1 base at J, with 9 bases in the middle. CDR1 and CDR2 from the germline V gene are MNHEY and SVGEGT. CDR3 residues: CASSYLRGSYNEQFF. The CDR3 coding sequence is TGTGCCAGCAGTTACCTTCGTGGGTCCTACAATGAGCAGTTCTTC.